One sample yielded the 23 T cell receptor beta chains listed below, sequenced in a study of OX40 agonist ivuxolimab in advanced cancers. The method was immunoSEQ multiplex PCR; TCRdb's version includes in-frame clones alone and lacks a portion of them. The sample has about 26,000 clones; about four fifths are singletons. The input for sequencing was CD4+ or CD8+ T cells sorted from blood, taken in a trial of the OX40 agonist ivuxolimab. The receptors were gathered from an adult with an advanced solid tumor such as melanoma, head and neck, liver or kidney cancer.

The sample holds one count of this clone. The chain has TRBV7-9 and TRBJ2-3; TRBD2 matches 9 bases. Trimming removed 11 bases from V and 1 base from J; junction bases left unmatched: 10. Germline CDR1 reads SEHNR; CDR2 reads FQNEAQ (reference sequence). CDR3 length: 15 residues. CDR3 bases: TGTGCCTCGGCCCCTGCTAGCGGGGGCACAGATACGCAGTATTTT. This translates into CASAPASGGTDTQYF.

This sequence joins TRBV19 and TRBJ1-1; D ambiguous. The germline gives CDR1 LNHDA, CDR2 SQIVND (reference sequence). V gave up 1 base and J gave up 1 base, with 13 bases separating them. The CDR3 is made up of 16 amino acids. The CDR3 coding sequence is TGTGCCAGTAGTATAGGCCTCTTTAGCGCGAACACTGAAGCTTTCTTT. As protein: CASSIGLFSANTEAFF.

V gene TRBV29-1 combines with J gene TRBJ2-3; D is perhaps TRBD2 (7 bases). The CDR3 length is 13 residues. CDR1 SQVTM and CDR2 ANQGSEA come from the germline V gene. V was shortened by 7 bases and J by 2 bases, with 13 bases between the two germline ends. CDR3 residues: CSARGGDTDTQYF. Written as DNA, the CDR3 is TGCAGCGCGAGGGGGGGAGACACAGATACGCAGTATTTT.

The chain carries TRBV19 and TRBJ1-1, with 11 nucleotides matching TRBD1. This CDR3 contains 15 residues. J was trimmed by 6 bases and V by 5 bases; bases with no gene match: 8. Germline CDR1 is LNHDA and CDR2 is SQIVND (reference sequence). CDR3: CASSPRTGGLSEAFF. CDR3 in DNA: TGTGCCAGTAGTCCTAGGACAGGGGGCCTCTCTGAAGCTTTCTTT.

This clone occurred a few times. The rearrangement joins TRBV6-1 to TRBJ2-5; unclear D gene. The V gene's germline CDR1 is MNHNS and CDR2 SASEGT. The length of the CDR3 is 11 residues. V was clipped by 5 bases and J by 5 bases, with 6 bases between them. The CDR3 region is CASSYGETQYF. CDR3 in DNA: TGTGCCAGCAGTTACGGGGAGACCCAGTACTTC.

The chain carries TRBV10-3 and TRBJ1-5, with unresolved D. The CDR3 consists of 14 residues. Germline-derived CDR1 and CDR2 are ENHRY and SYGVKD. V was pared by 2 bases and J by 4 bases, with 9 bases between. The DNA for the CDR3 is TGTGCCATCAGTGAGGCAGCAGATAATCAGCCCCAGCATTTT. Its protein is CAISEAADNQPQHF.

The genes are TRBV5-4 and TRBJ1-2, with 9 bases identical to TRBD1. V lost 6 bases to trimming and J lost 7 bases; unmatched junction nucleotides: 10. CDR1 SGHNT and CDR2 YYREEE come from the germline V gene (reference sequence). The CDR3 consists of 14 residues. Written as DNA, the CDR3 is TGTGCCAGCATCTCGGGGACAGGGATGGCTGGCTACACCTTC. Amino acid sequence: CASISGTGMAGYTF.

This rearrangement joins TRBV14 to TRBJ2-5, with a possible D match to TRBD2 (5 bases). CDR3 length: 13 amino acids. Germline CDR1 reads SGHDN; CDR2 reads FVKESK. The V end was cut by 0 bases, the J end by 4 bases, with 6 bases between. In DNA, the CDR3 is TGTGCCAGCAGCCAAGATGAGGGAGAGACCCAGTACTTC. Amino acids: CASSQDEGETQYF. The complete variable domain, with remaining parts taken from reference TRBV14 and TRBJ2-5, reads EAGVTQFPSHSVIEKGQTVTLRCDPISGHDNLYWYRRVMGKEIKFLLHFVKESKQDESGMPNNRFLAERTGGTYSTLKVQPAELEDSGVYFCASSQDEGETQYFGPGTRLLVL.

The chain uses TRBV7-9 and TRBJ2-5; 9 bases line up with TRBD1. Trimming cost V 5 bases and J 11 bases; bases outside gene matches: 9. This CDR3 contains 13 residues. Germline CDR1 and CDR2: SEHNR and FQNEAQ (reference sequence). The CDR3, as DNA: TGTGCCAGCAGCAAACAGGGGGCGCGGGAGCAGTACTTC. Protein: CASSKQGAREQYF.

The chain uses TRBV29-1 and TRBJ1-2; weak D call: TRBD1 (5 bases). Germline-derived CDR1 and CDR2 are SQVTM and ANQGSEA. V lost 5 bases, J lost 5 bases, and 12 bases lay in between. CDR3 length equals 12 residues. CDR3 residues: CSVFGGGYGYTF. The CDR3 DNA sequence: TGCAGCGTTTTTGGGGGTGGGTATGGCTACACCTTC.

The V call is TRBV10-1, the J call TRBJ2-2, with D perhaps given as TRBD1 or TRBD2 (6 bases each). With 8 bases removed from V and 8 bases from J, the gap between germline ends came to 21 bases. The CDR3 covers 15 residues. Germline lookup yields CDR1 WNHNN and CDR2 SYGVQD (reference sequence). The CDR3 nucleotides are TGCGCCAGCTCGCCCCGTCCGGGGGCGGAGGGGGAGCTGTTTTTT. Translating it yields CASSPRPGAEGELFF.

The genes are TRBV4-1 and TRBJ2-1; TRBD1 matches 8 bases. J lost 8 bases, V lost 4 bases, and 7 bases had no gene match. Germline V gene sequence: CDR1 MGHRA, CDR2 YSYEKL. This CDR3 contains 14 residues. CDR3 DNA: TGCGCCAGCAGCCCCGAACAGGGGGGTTATGAGCAGTTCTTC. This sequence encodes CASSPEQGGYEQFF.

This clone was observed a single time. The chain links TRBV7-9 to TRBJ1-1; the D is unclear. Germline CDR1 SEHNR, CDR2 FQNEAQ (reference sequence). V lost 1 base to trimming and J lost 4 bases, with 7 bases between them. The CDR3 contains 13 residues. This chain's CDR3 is CASSLEGFTEAFF. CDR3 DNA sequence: TGTGCCAGCAGCTTAGAGGGTTTCACTGAAGCTTTCTTT.

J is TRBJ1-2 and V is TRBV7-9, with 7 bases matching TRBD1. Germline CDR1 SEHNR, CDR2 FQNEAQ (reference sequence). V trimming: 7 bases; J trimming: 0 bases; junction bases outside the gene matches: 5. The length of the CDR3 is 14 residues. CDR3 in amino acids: CASTLDRANYGYTF. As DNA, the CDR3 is TGTGCCAGCACCCTCGACAGGGCTAACTATGGCTACACCTTC. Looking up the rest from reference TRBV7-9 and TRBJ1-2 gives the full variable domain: DTGVSQNPRHKITKRGQNVTFRCDPISEHNRLYWYRQTLGQGPEFLTYFQNEAQLEKSRLLSDRFSAERPKGSFSTLEIQRTEQGDSAMYLCASTLDRANYGYTFGSGTRLTVV.

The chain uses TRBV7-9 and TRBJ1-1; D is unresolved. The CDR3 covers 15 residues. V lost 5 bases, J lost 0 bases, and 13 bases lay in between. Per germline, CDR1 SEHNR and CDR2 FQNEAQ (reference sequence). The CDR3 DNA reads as TGTGCCAGCAGCACCCCCCAGGCCATGAACACTGAAGCTTTCTTT. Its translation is CASSTPQAMNTEAFF.

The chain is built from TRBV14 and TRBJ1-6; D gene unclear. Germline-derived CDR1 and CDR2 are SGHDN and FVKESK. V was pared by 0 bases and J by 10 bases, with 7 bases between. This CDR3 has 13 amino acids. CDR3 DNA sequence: TGTGCCAGCAGCCAAGATCTTGTATCACCCCTCCACTTT. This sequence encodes CASSQDLVSPLHF. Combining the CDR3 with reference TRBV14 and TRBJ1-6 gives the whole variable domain EAGVTQFPSHSVIEKGQTVTLRCDPISGHDNLYWYRRVMGKEIKFLLHFVKESKQDESGMPNNRFLAERTGGTYSTLKVQPAELEDSGVYFCASSQDLVSPLHFGNGTRLTVT.

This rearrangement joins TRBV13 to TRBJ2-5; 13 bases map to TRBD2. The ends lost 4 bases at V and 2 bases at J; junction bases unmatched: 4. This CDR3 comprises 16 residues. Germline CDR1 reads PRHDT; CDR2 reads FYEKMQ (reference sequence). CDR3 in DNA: TGTGCCAGCAGCTCGACTAGCGGGGGGTGGCAAGAGACCCAGTACTTC. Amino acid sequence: CASSSTSGGWQETQYF.

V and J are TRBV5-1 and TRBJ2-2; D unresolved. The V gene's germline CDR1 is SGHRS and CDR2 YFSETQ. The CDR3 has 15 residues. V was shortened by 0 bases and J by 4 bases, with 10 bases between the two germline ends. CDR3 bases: TGCGCCAGCAGCTTGGCCGGCCAGCGCACCGGGGAGCTGTTTTTT. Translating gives CASSLAGQRTGELFF.

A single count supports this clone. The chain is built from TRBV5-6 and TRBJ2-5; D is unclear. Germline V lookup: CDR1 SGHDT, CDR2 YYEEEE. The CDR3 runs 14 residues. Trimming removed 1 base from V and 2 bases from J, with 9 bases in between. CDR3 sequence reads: CASSLLREQETQYF. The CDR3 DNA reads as TGTGCCAGCAGCTTGCTAAGAGAGCAAGAGACCCAGTACTTC.

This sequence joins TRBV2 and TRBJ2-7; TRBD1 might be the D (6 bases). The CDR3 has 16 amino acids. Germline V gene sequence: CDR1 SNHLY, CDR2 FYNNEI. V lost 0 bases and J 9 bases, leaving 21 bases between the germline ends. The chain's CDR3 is CASSEASEGVGDGQYF. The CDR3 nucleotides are TGTGCCAGCAGTGAAGCCTCCGAGGGGGTTGGGGATGGGCAGTACTTC.

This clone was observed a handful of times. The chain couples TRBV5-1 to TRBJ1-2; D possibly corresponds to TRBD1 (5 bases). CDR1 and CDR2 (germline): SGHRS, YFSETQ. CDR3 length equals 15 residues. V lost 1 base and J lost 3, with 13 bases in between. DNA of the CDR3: TGCGCCAGCAGCTTGTGGTCCGGGACGGACTATGGCTACACCTTC. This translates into CASSLWSGTDYGYTF. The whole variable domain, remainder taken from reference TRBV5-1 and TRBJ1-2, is KAGVTQTPRYLIKTRGQQVTLSCSPISGHRSVSWYQQTPGQGLQFLFEYFSETQRNKGNFPGRFSGRQFSNSRSEMNVSTLELGDSALYLCASSLWSGTDYGYTFGSGTRLTVV.

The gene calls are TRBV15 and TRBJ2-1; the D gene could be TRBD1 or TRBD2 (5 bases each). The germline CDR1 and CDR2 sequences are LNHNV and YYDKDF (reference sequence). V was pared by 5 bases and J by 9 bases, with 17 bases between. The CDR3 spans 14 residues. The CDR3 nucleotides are TGTGCCACCAGCTTCGAGAACCGTGGGGGTGAGCAGTTCTTC. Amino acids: CATSFENRGGEQFF.

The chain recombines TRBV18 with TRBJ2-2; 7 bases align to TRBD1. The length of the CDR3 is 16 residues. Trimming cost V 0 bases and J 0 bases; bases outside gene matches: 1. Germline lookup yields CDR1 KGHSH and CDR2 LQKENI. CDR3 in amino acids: CASSPPGQTNTGELFF. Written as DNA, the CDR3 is TGTGCCAGCTCACCACCGGGACAGACGAACACCGGGGAGCTGTTTTTT.